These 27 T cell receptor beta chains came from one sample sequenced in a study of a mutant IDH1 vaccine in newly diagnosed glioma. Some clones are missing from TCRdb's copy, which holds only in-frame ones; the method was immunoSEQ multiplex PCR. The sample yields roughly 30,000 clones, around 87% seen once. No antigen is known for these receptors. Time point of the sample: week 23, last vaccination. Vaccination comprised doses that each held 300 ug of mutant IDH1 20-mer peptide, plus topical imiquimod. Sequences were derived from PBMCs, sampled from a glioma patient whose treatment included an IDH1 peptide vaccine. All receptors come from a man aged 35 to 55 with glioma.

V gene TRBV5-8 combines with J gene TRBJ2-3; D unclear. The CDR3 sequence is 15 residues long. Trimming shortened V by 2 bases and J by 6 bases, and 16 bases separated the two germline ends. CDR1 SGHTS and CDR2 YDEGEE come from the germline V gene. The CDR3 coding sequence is TGTGCCAGCAGCTTAATAGTAGCCCTCAGGGATACGCAGTATTTT. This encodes CASSLIVALRDTQYF.

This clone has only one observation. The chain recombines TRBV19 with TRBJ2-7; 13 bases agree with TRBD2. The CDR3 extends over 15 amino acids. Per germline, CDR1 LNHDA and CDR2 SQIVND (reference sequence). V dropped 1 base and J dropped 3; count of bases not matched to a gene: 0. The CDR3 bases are TGTGCCAGTAGTATAGGGACTAGCGGGAGCTACGAGCAGTACTTC. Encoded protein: CASSIGTSGSYEQYF.

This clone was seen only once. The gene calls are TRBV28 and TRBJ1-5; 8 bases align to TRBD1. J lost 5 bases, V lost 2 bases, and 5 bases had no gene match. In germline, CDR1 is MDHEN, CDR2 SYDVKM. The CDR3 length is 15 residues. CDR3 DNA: TGTGCCAGCAGTTTACCAGGGGGCGTTTATCAGCCCCAGCATTTT. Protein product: CASSLPGGVYQPQHF.

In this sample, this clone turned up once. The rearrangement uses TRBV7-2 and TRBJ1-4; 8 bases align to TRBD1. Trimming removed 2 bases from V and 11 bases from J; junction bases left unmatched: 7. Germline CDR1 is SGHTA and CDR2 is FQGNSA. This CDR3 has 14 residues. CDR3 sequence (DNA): TGTGCCAGCAGCTTACGGCAGGGGGCAGAGAAACTGTTTTTT. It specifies CASSLRQGAEKLFF.

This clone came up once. CDR3 sequence: CASSRQGGIYGYTF. CDR3 bases: TGTGCCAGCAGCCGACAGGGGGGTATCTATGGCTACACCTTC. The J gene is TRBJ1-2, the V gene TRBV11-2, with TRBD1 matching 9 bases. The length of the CDR3 is 14 residues. The trim removed 5 bases at V and 4 bases at J, leaving 5 bases unmatched. Germline V gene lookup returns CDR1 SGHAT and CDR2 FQNNGV.

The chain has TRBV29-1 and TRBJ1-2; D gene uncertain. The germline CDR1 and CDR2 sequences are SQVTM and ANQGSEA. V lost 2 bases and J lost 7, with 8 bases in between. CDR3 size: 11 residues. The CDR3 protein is CSVEMGFGYTF. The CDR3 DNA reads TGCAGCGTTGAAATGGGGTTTGGCTACACCTTC.

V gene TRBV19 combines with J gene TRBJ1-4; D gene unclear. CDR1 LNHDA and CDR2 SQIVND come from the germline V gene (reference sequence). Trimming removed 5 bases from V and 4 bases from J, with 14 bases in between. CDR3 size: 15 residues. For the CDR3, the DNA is TGTGCCAGTAGTCTATCCGGGTCCTTTAATGAAAAACTGTTTTTT. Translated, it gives CASSLSGSFNEKLFF. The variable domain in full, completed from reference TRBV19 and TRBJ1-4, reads DGGITQSPKYLFRKEGQNVTLSCEQNLNHDAMYWYRQDPGQGLRLIYYSQIVNDFQKGDIAEGYSVSREKKESFPLTVTSAQKNPTAFYLCASSLSGSFNEKLFFGSGTQLSVL.

The CDR3 loop is CAISTNSGQSSPLHF. CDR3 DNA sequence: TGTGCCATCAGTACCAATTCGGGACAGTCTTCACCCCTCCACTTT. The J gene is TRBJ1-6, the V gene TRBV10-3, with 7 bases lining up with TRBD1. V lost 5 bases to trimming and J lost 9 bases; unmatched junction nucleotides: 10. CDR3 length: 15 residues. Germline V gene data show CDR1 as ENHRY and CDR2 as SYGVKD.

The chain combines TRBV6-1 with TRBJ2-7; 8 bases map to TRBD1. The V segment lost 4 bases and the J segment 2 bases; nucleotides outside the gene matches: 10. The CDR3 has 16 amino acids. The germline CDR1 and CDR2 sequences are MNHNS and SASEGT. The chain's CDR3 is CASSVILTGETYEQYF. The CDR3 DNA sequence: TGTGCCAGCAGTGTCATCCTGACAGGGGAGACCTACGAGCAGTACTTC.

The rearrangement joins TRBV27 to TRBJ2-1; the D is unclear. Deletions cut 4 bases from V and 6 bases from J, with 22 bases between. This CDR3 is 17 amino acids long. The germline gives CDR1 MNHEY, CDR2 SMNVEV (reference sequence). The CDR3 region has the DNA TGTGCCAGCAGTTCCTACGCTGGGAATGGGAATAGCAATGAGCAGTTCTTC. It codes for CASSSYAGNGNSNEQFF.

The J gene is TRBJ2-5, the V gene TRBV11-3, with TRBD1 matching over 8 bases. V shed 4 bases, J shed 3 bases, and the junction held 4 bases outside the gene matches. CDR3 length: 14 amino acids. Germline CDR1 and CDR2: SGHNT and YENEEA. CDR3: CASSSQTGEETQYF. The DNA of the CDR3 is TGTGCCAGCAGCTCGCAGACAGGGGAAGAGACCCAGTACTTC.

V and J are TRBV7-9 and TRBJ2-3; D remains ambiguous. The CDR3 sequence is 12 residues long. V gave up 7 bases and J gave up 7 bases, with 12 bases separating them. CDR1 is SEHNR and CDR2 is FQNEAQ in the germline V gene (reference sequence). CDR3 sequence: CASTPNLHTQYF. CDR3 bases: TGTGCCAGCACTCCAAATCTACATACGCAGTATTTT.

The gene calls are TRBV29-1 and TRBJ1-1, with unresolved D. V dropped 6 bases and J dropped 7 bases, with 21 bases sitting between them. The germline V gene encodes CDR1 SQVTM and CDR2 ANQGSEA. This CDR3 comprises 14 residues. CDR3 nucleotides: TGCAGCGTGAAGTTCGGAGGAGAGGTGAGTGAAGCTTTCTTT. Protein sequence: CSVKFGGEVSEAFF.

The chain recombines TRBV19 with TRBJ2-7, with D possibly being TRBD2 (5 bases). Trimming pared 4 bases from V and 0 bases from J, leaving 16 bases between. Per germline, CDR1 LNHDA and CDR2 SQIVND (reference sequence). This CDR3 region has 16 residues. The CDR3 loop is CASSKVRGPSSYEQYF. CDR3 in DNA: TGTGCCAGTAGTAAAGTTCGCGGGCCGAGCTCCTACGAGCAGTACTTC.

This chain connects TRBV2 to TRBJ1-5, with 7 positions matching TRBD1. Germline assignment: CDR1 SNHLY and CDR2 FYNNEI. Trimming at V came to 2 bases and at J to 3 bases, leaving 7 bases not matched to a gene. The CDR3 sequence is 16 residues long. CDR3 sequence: CASSERWTGFNQPQHF. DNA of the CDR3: TGTGCCAGCAGTGAAAGATGGACAGGCTTCAATCAGCCCCAGCATTTT.

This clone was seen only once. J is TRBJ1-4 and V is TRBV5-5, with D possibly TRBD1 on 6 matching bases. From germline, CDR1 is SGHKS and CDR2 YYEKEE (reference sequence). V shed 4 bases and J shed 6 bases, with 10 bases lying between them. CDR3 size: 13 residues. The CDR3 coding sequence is TGTGCCAGCAGCCGAGCAGGGGATGAAAAACTGTTTTTT. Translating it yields CASSRAGDEKLFF.

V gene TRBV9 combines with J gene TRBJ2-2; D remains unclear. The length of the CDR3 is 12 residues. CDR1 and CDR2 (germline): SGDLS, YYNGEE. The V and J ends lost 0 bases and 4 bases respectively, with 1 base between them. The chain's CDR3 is CASSVVTGELFF. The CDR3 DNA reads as TGTGCCAGCAGCGTAGTCACCGGGGAGCTGTTTTTT. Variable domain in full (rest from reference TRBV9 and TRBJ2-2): DSGVTQTPKHLITATGQRVTLRCSPRSGDLSVYWYQQSLDQGLQFLIQYYNGEERAKGNILERFSAQQFPDLHSELNLSSLELGDSALYFCASSVVTGELFFGEGSRLTVL.

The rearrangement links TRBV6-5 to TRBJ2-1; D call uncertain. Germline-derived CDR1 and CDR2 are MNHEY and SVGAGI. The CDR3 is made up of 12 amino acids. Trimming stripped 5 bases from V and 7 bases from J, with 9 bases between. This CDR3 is CASSRNGNEQFF. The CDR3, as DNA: TGTGCCAGCAGTCGCAACGGGAATGAGCAGTTCTTC.

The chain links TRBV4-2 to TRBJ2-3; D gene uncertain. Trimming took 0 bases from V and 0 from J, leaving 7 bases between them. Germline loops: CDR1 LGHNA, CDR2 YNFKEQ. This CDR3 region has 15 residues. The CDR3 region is CASSQEGRSTDTQYF. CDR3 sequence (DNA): TGTGCCAGCAGCCAAGAGGGCAGGAGCACAGATACGCAGTATTTT.

DNA of the CDR3: TGCGCCAGCAGCCGACATTCCAATCAGCCCCAGCATTTT. This codes for CASSRHSNQPQHF. The chain carries TRBV4-1 and TRBJ1-5; no firm D call. The V gene lost 4 bases and the J gene lost 3 bases, with 7 bases spanning the gap. This CDR3 contains 13 residues. Germline V lookup: CDR1 MGHRA, CDR2 YSYEKL.

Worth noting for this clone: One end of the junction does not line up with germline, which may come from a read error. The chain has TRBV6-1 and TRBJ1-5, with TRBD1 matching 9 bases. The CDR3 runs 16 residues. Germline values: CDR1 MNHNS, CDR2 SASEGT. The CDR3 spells CASTERTGVSNQPQHF. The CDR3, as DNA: TGTGCCAGCACTGAAAGGACAGGGGTCAGCAATCAGCCCCAGCATTTT.

The CDR3 protein is CASSPPTVYGYTF. Written as DNA, the CDR3 is TGTGCCAGCTCACCCCCGACGGTCTATGGCTACACCTTC. The rearrangement uses TRBV18 and TRBJ1-2; D is unclear. CDR1 is KGHSH and CDR2 is LQKENI in the germline V gene. The CDR3 covers 13 residues. Trimming stripped 3 bases from V and 4 bases from J, with 9 bases between.

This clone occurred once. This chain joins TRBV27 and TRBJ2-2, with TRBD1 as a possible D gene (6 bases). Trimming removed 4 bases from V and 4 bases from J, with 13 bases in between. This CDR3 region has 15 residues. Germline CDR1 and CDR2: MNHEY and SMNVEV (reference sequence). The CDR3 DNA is TGTGCCAGCAGTTCAACAGGGTTGGGCACCGGGGAGCTGTTTTTT. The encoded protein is CASSSTGLGTGELFF.

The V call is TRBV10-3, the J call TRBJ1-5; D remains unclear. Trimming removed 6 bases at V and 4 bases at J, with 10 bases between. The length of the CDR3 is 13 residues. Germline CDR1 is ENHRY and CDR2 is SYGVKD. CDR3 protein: CAISSGENQPQHF. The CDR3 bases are TGTGCCATCAGCTCCGGCGAAAATCAGCCCCAGCATTTT.

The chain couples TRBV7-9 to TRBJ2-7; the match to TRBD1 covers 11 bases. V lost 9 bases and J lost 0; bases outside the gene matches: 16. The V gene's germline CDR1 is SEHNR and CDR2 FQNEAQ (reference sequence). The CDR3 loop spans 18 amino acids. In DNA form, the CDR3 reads TGTGCCAGAGAGCAGCTTGCCCCGGGACAGGGGGTCTCCTACGAGCAGTACTTC. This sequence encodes CAREQLAPGQGVSYEQYF.

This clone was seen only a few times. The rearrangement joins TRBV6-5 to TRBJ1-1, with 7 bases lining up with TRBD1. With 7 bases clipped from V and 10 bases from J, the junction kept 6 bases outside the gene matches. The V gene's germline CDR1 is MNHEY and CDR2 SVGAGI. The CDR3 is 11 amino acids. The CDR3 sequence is CASIRGASAFF. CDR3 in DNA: TGTGCCAGCATCAGGGGGGCTTCAGCTTTCTTT.

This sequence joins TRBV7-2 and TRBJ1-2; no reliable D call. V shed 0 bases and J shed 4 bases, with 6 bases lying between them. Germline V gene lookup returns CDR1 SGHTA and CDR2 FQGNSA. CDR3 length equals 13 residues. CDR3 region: CASSLATRYGYTF. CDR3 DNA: TGTGCCAGCAGCTTAGCTACACGCTATGGCTACACCTTC.